This entry concerns a single T cell receptor beta chain. TCRdb re-analysed the RACE reads in MiXCR, keeping a single row per CDR3 protein. Of around 110,000 distinct CDR3 sequences in the sample, 12% were seen once. Time point here: patch test 1, 2 weeks after DPC sensitization. Described treatment: therapeutic diphenylcyclopropenone sensitization with weekly scalp DPC. This CDR3 has 14 amino acids. With 8 bases removed from V and 0 bases from J, the gap between germline ends came to 11 bases. CDR1 and CDR2 (germline): LNHNV, YYDKDF (reference sequence). The entry originates in a study of human T cells and chemical hapten exposure.

The specimen was whole blood, collected in connection with sensitization to the hapten diphenylcyclopropenone (DPC). This TCR came from a woman aged 45-65 years with alopecia areata. Some clones in this sample may be carry-over from other donors' samples. This chain connects TRBV15 to TRBJ1-3; D is uncertain. The DNA for the CDR3 is TGTGCCACCGCCGACGGGAACTCTGGAAACACCATATATTTT. It translates to CATADGNSGNTIYF.